The 18 T cell receptor beta chains below come from one sample, sequenced in a study of PD-L1 blockade in urothelial cancer. Documented time point: pretreatment peripheral blood. Data came from immunoSEQ multiplex PCR; TCRdb stores just in-frame clones and leaves some out. The sample yields around 130,000 clones, 70% to 85% seen once. The source material was PBMCs, sampled around atezolizumab (anti-PD-L1) treatment. The receptors here all came from a man over 45 with urothelial cancer.

The table lists this clone with a few counts. The CDR3 loop is CASSSLDRGFNQPQHF. As DNA, the CDR3 is TGTGCCAGCAGCTCGCTGGACAGGGGCTTCAATCAGCCCCAGCATTTT. The genes are TRBV7-6 and TRBJ1-5; the match to TRBD1 covers 9 bases. CDR3 length equals 16 residues. Germline V CDR1 and CDR2: SGHVS, FNYEAQ. V trimming: 4 bases; J trimming: 3 bases; junction bases outside the gene matches: 7. Together with reference TRBV7-6 and TRBJ1-5, the CDR3 gives the full variable domain: GAGVSQSPRYKVTKRGQDVALRCDPISGHVSLYWYRQALGQGPEFLTYFNYEAQQDKSGLPNDRFSAERPEGSISTLTIQRTEQRDSAMYRCASSSLDRGFNQPQHFGDGTRLSIL.

The sample holds many counts of this clone. This chain connects TRBV2 to TRBJ2-7; the D gene is possibly TRBD1 (7 bases). The CDR3 has 15 amino acids. In germline, CDR1 is SNHLY, CDR2 FYNNEI. Trimming removed 10 bases from V and 2 bases from J, with 21 bases in between. The CDR3, as DNA: TGTGCCATCCAGGGATTCGGGGGACAGCCCTACGAGCAGTACTTC. Protein product: CAIQGFGGQPYEQYF. The variable domain in full, with the rest retrieved from reference TRBV2 and TRBJ2-7, is EPEVTQTPSHQVTQMGQEVILRCVPISNHLYFYWYRQILGQKVEFLVSFYNNEISEKSEIFDDQFSVERPDGSNFTLKIRSTKLEDSAMYFCAIQGFGGQPYEQYFGPGTRLTVT.

The chain links TRBV19 to TRBJ1-1; 8 nucleotides match TRBD1. The CDR3 runs 14 residues. The ends lost 4 bases at V and 0 bases at J; junction bases unmatched: 1. Germline values: CDR1 LNHDA, CDR2 SQIVND (reference sequence). The DNA for the CDR3 is TGTGCCAGTAGTAGGGACAGGATGAACACTGAAGCTTTCTTT. Translating gives CASSRDRMNTEAFF.

The rearrangement links TRBV5-3 to TRBJ2-2, with 10 nucleotides matching TRBD2. TRBV5-3 is treated as an ORF (open reading frame) with a function not yet certain. V shed 0 bases and J 5 bases; nucleotides not matched to a gene: 7. CDR3 length equals 17 residues. CDR3 in amino acids: CARSLARLAGFTGELFF. CDR3 nucleotides: TGTGCCAGAAGCTTGGCCAGACTAGCGGGTTTTACCGGGGAGCTGTTTTTT.

This clone was detected a few times. This sequence joins TRBV5-6 and TRBJ1-2; weak D call: TRBD1 (6 bases). The CDR3 has 12 residues. Trimming left V 4 bases short and J 8 bases short, with 12 bases between. CDR1 is SGHDT, CDR2 YYEEEE, per germline. The DNA for the CDR3 is TGTGCCAGCAGCATATACAGGGTCGGCTACACCTTC. Translated, it gives CASSIYRVGYTF.

The chain links TRBV19 to TRBJ2-3; D perhaps matches TRBD1 (5 bases). CDR3 length equals 13 residues. V shed 7 bases and J shed 6 bases, with 14 bases lying between them. The V gene's germline CDR1 is LNHDA and CDR2 SQIVND (reference sequence). The CDR3 here is CASNQGRRDTQYF. CDR3 sequence (DNA): TGTGCCAGTAACCAGGGCCGCCGTGATACGCAGTATTTT.

The V gene is TRBV9, the J gene TRBJ2-1; TRBD2 matches at 15 bases. This CDR3 spans 17 amino acids. V gave up 0 bases and J gave up 7 bases; unmatched junction bases: 5. Germline values: CDR1 SGDLS, CDR2 YYNGEE. CDR3 region: CASSVGSGTSGRNEQFF. In DNA, the CDR3 is TGTGCCAGCAGCGTAGGGTCCGGGACTAGCGGGAGGAATGAGCAGTTCTTC.

The rearrangement uses TRBV10-3 and TRBJ1-1; D possibly corresponds to TRBD1 (5 bases). Germline V gene lookup returns CDR1 ENHRY and CDR2 SYGVKD. There are 13 residues in the CDR3. V was trimmed by 10 bases and J by 1 base, leaving 13 bases between them. The CDR3 sequence: CATRPTGNTEAFF. CDR3 in DNA: TGTGCCACCCGCCCCACAGGGAACACTGAAGCTTTCTTT.

The sample holds one count of this clone. The genes are TRBV4-2 and TRBJ1-3, with no clear D. Germline-derived CDR1 and CDR2 are LGHNA and YNFKEQ. The CDR3 contains 16 residues. With 0 bases removed from V and 0 bases from J, the gap between germline ends came to 9 bases. The CDR3 bases are TGTGCCAGCAGCCAAGAGGCCCGAAACTCTGGAAACACCATATATTTT. Translation gives CASSQEARNSGNTIYF.

The chain has TRBV30 and TRBJ2-7, with 10 bases that match TRBD1. The CDR3 is made up of 14 amino acids. V was pared by 1 base and J by 6 bases, with 6 bases of the junction left unmatched. Germline V gene data show CDR1 as GTSNPN and CDR2 as SVGIG (reference sequence). CDR3 nucleotide sequence: TGTGCCTGGAGTGAGGGACAGGGGATCCCCGAGCAGTACTTC. Protein: CAWSEGQGIPEQYF. Drawing the rest from reference TRBV30 and TRBJ2-7, the complete variable domain is SQTIHQWPATLVQPVGSPLSLECTVEGTSNPNLYWYRQAAGRGLQLLFYSVGIGQISSEVPQNLSASRPQDRQFILSSKKLLLSDSGFYLCAWSEGQGIPEQYFGPGTRLTVT.

This clone was picked up one time. The DNA for the CDR3 is TGTGCCAGCAGCATGGGGACATTTAGCAATCAGCCCCAGCATTTT. Translation gives CASSMGTFSNQPQHF. The chain uses TRBV5-5 and TRBJ1-5; maybe TRBD1 (6 bases). V was pared by 4 bases and J by 0 bases, with 11 bases between. Germline CDR1 reads SGHKS; CDR2 reads YYEKEE (reference sequence). The CDR3 runs to 15 residues.

The chain employs TRBV5-1 and TRBJ2-1, with D perhaps matching TRBD1 (6 bases). The V end lost 6 bases, the J end lost 3 bases, and 16 bases lay between the germline ends. This CDR3 is 15 amino acids long. CDR1 and CDR2 from the germline V gene are SGHRS and YFSETQ. CDR3 DNA: TGCGCCAGCACTGGGGGCGGAGGCCTCTACAATGAGCAGTTCTTC. It encodes CASTGGGGLYNEQFF.

The rearrangement joins TRBV5-8 to TRBJ1-2, with 7 bases lining up with TRBD1. Trimming took 3 bases from V and 0 from J; bases not matched to a gene: 8. There are 16 residues in the CDR3. The germline gives CDR1 SGHTS, CDR2 YDEGEE. CDR3 residues: CASSSYRGNTNYGYTF. DNA of the CDR3: TGTGCCAGCAGCTCCTACAGGGGAAACACTAACTATGGCTACACCTTC.

The V call is TRBV12-1, the J call TRBJ1-3. TRBV12-1 is noted as a pseudogene. The CDR3 consists of 17 residues. The CDR3 region has the DNA TGTGCCAGCAGCTTTAAGACGGAGGCTGTCTCTGGAAACACCATATATTTT. This encodes CASSFKTEAVSGNTIYF.

This chain connects TRBV6-5 to TRBJ2-4; 7 bases match TRBD1. Per the germline V gene, CDR1 is MNHEY and CDR2 is SVGAGI. After removal of 0 bases from V and 1 base from J, the junction contained 0 bases not matched to a gene. This CDR3 has 15 amino acids. The DNA of the CDR3 is TGTGCCAGCAGTTACTCGACAGGGGCCAAAAACATTCAGTACTTC. The encoded protein is CASSYSTGAKNIQYF.

The chain employs TRBV6-6 and TRBJ2-3, with TRBD2 matching 8 bases. The CDR3 spans 15 residues. CDR1 is MNHNY and CDR2 is SVGAGI in the germline V gene (reference sequence). The trim removed 1 base at V and 3 bases at J, leaving 3 bases unmatched. This CDR3 is CASSYLAGSTDTQYF. The CDR3, as DNA: TGTGCCAGCAGTTACTTAGCGGGATCTACAGATACGCAGTATTTT.

A single count supports this clone. The gene calls are TRBV28 and TRBJ1-4, with D possibly TRBD1 on 5 matching bases. V shed 8 bases and J shed 7 bases, with 11 bases lying between them. The CDR3 has 12 residues. Germline values: CDR1 MDHEN, CDR2 SYDVKM. Here the CDR3 DNA reads TGTGCCAGCTTAGGAAGGGGTGAAAAACTGTTTTTT. The encoded protein is CASLGRGEKLFF.

The gene calls are TRBV6-1 and TRBJ2-5, with 8 bases matching TRBD2. The CDR3 contains 14 residues. From germline, CDR1 is MNHNS and CDR2 SASEGT. Trimming cost V 6 bases and J 5 bases; bases outside gene matches: 8. CDR3 region: CASRKAGAGETQYF. DNA for the CDR3: TGTGCCAGCAGAAAAGCGGGGGCAGGGGAGACCCAGTACTTC.